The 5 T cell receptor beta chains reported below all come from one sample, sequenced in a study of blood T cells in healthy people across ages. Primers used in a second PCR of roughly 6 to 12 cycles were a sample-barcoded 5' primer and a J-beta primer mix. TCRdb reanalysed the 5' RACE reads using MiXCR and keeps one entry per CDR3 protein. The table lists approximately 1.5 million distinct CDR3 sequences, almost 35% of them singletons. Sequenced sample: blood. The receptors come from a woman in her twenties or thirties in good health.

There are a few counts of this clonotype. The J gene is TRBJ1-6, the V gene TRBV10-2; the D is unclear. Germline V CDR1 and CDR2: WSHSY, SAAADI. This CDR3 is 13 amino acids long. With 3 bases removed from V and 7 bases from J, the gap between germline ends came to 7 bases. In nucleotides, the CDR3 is TGCGCCAGCAGTGACCCTATGAATTCACCCCTCCACTTT. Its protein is CASSDPMNSPLHF.

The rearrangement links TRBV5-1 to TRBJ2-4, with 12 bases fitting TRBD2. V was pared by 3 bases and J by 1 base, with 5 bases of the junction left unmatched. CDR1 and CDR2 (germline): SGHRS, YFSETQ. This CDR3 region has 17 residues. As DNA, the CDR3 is TGCGCCAGCAGCTCGGGGACTAGCGGGTGGGCCAAAAACATTCAGTACTTC. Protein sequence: CASSSGTSGWAKNIQYF.

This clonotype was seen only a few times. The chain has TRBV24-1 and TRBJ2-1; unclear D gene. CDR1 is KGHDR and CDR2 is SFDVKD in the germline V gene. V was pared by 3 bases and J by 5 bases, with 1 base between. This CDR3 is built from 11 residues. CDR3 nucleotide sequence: TGTGCCACCAGTGATCACAATGAGCAGTTCTTC. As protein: CATSDHNEQFF.

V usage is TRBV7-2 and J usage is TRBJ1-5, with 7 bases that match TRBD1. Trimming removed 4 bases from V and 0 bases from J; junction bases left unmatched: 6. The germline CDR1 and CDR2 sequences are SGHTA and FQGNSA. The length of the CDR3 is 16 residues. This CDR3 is CASSSYRGRSNQPQHF. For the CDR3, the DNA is TGTGCCAGCAGCTCCTACAGGGGCCGTAGCAATCAGCCCCAGCATTTT. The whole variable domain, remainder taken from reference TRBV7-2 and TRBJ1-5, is GAGVSQSPSNKVTEKGKDVELRCDPISGHTALYWYRQSLGQGLEFLIYFQGNSAPDKSGLPSDRFSAERTGGSVSTLTIQRTQQEDSAVYLCASSSYRGRSNQPQHFGDGTRLSIL.

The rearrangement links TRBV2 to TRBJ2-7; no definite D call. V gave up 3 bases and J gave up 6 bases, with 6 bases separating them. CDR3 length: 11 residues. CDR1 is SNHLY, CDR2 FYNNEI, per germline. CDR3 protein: CASSEMFEQYF. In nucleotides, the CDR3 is TGTGCCAGCAGTGAGATGTTCGAGCAGTACTTC.